The clone carrying this T cell receptor beta chain came up many times. Time point of the sample: newly diagnosed GD, antithyroid drugs for less than 3 months. Construction of the TCR library relied on RNA isolated from PBMCs. Collection of peripheral blood (roughly 9.3 milliliters) was done using EDTA tubes. HTBI primers from iRepertoire and Arm-PCR of CDR3 regions yielded the TCR beta libraries. TCRdb re-derived calls from the multiplex PCR reads in MiXCR, one entry per CDR3 protein. The sample carries some 500,000 distinct CDR3 sequences, approximately 16% recorded once. This record comes from a study of regulatory T cells in long-lasting Graves disease. Germline V gene data show CDR1 as SNHLY and CDR2 as FYNNEI. J lost 7 bases, V lost 3 bases, and 9 bases had no gene match. The CDR3 loop spans 16 amino acids. Separately, the same data were catalogued under a study of T cells in Graves' hyperthyroidism and ophthalmopathy.

The sequence derives from a woman aged 35 to 60 with Graves disease. The chain employs TRBV2 and TRBJ1-3; 10 nucleotides align to TRBD1. The source material was peripheral blood mononuclear cells (PBMCs), sampled at new diagnosis, from a patient treated with antithyroid drugs. The CDR3 region has the DNA TGTGCCAGCAGTGATCCGGGACAGGGGAAGGGGAACACCATATATTTT. It translates to CASSDPGQGKGNTIYF.